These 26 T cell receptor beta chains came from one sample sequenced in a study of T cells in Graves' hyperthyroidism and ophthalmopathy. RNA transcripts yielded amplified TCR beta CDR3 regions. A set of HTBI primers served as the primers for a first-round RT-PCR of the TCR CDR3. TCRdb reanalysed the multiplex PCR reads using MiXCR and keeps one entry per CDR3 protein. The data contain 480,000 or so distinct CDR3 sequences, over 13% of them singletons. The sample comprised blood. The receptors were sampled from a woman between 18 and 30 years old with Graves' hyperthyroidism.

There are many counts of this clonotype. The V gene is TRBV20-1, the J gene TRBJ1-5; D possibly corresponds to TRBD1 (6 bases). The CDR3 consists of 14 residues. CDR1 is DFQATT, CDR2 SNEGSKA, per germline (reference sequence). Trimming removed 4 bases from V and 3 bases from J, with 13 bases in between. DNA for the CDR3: TGCAGTGCTACGACAGGTTCCCTCAATCAGCCCCAGCATTTT. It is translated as CSATTGSLNQPQHF.

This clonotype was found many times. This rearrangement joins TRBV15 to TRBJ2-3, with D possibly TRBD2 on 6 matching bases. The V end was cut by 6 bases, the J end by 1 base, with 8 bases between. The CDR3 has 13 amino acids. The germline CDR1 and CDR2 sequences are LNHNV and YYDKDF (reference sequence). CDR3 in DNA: TGTGCCACCAGGGCTAGCGGCACAGATACGCAGTATTTT. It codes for CATRASGTDTQYF.

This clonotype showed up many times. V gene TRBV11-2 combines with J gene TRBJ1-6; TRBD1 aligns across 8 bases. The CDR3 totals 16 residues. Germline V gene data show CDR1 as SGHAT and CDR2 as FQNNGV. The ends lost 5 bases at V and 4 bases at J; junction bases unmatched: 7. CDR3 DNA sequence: TGTGCCAGCAGCGCCCGGGACAGGAAGTATAATTCACCCCTCCACTTT. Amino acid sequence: CASSARDRKYNSPLHF.

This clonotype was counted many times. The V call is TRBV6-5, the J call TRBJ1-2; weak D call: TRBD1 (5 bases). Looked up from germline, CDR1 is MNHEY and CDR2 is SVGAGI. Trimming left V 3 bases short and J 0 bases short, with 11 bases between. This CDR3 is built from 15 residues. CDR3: CASSYGGRANYGYTF. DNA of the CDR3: TGTGCCAGCAGTTATGGGGGACGAGCTAACTATGGCTACACCTTC.

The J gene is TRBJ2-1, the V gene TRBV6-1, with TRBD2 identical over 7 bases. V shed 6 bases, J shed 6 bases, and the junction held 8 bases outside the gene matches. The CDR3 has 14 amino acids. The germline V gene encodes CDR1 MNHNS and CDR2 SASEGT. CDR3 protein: CASRMGGVVNEQFF. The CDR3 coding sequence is TGTGCCAGCAGGATGGGGGGGGTGGTCAATGAGCAGTTCTTC.

For the CDR3, the DNA is TGTGCCAGCAGTGTACGGGAGAGTGAAGCTTTCTTT. It encodes CASSVRESEAFF. The rearrangement joins TRBV6-1 to TRBJ1-1; no clear D. Germline CDR1 and CDR2: MNHNS and SASEGT. With 4 bases removed from V and 7 bases from J, the gap between germline ends came to 10 bases. The CDR3 length is 12 residues.

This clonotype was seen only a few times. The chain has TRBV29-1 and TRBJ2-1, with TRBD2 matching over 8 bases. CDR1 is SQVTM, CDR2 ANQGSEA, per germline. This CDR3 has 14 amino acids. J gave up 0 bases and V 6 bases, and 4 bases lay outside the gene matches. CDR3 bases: TGCAGCGTCGGGACTAGGAGCTCCTACAATGAGCAGTTCTTC. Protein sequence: CSVGTRSSYNEQFF.

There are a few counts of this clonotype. The CDR3 sequence: CASGLAGAYEQYV. The CDR3 bases are TGTGCCAGTGGACTAGCGGGAGCCTACGAGCAGTACGTC. The V call is TRBV7-8, the J call TRBJ2-7; 13 nucleotides line up with TRBD2. Unmatched junction bases numbered 1, after V lost 9 bases and J lost 2 bases. CDR3 size: 13 residues. Germline CDR1 and CDR2: SGHVS and FQNEAQ.

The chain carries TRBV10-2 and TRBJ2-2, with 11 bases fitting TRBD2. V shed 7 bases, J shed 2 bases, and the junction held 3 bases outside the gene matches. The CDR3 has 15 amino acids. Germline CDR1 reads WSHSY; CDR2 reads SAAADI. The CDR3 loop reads CASTLAGGNTGELFF. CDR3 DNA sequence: TGCGCCAGCACCCTAGCGGGAGGAAACACCGGGGAGCTGTTTTTT.

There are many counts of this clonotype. CDR3 bases: TGTGCCAGCAGTTTATTAACAGGGGGCGCTTGGTATGGCTACACCTTC. This encodes CASSLLTGGAWYGYTF. This chain connects TRBV27 to TRBJ1-2; 9 bases match TRBD1. There are 16 residues in the CDR3. After removal of 1 base from V and 5 bases from J, the junction contained 8 bases not matched to a gene. CDR1 is MNHEY, CDR2 SMNVEV, per germline (reference sequence).

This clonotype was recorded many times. CDR3 sequence reads: CASSYWGGRTSNTEAFF. The CDR3 DNA reads as TGTGCCAGCAGTTATTGGGGTGGCCGTACTTCGAACACTGAAGCTTTCTTT. The chain joins TRBV6-2 or TRBV6-3 to TRBJ1-1; D remains unclear. This CDR3 is 17 amino acids long. The germline gives CDR1 MNHEY, CDR2 SVGEGT. V was cut by 3 bases and J by 1 base, with 18 bases left in between.

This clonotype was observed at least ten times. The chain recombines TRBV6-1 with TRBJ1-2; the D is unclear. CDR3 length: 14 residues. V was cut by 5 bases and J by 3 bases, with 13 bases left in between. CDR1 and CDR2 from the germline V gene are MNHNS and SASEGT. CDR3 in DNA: TGTGCCAGCAGTTTGGACTCCCGAGACTATGGCTACACCTTC. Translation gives CASSLDSRDYGYTF.

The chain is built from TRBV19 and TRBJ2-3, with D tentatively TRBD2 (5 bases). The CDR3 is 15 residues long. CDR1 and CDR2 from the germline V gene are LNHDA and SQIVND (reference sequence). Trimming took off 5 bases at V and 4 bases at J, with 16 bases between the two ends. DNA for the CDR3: TGTGCCAGTAGTTTTCTCCTAGCCGGCCCAGATACGCAGTATTTT. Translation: CASSFLLAGPDTQYF.

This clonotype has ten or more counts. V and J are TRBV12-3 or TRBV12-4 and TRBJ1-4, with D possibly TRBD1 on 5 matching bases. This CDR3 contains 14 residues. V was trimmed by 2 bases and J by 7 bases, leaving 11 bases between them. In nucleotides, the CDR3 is TGTGCCAGCAGTTTATACAGACAGTCTGAAAAACTGTTTTTT. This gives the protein CASSLYRQSEKLFF.

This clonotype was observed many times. The CDR3 reads CASSLDRAVSNQPQHF. For the CDR3, the DNA is TGTGCCAGCAGTCTCGACAGGGCGGTCAGCAATCAGCCCCAGCATTTT. The V and J genes are TRBV6-1 and TRBJ1-5; 7 bases match TRBD1. CDR3 length equals 16 residues. The junction had 8 bases not matched to a gene; V was cut back by 5 bases and J by 1 base. The germline CDR1 and CDR2 sequences are MNHNS and SASEGT.

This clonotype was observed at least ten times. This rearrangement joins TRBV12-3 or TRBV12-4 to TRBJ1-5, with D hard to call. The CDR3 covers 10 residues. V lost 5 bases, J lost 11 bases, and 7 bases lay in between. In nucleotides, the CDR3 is TGTGCCAGCAGTGGGCGGGCCCAGCATTTT. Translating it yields CASSGRAQHF.

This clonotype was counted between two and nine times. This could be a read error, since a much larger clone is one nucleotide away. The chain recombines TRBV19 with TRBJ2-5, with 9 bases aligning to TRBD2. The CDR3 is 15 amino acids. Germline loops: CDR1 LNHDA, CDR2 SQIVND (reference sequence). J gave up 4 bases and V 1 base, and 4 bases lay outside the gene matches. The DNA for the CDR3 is TGTGCCAGTAGTATAGGCACACTAGCGGGAGAGACCCAGTACTTC. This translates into CASSIGTLAGETQYF.

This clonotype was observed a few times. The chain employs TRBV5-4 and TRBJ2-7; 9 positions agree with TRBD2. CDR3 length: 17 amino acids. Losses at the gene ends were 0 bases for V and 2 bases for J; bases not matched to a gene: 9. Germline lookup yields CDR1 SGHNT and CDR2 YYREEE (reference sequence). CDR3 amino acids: CASSLGAGGPPPYEQYF. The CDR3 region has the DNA TGTGCCAGCAGCTTGGGAGCGGGAGGTCCCCCCCCCTACGAGCAGTACTTC.

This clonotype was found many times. The CDR3 DNA sequence: TGTGCCAGCAGTCAGGGGGCGGGGGGCCATGGCTACACCTTC. This translates into CASSQGAGGHGYTF. V gene TRBV12-3 or TRBV12-4 combines with J gene TRBJ1-2; 8 bases fit TRBD1. V dropped 5 bases and J dropped 6; count of bases not matched to a gene: 8. The CDR3 is 14 residues long.

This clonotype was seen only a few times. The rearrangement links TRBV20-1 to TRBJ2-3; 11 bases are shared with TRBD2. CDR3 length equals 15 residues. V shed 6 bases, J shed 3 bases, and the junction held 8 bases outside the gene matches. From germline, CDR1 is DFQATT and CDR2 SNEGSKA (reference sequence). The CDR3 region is CSALPGTSGTDTQYF. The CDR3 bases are TGCAGTGCCTTGCCCGGGACTAGCGGAACAGATACGCAGTATTTT.

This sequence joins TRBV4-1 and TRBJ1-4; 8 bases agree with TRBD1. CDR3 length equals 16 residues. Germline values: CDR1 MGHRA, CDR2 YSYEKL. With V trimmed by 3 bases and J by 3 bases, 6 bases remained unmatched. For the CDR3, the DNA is TGCGCCAGCAGCCAGCTGAAGGACAGGGCTAATGAAAAACTGTTTTTT. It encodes CASSQLKDRANEKLFF.

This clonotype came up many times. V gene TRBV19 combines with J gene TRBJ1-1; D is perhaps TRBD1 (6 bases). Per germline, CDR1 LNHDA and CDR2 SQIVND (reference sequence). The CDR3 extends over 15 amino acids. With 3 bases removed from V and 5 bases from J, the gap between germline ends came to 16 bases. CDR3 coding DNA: TGTGCCAGTAGTATCCAGGGGAAGAGGGTGACTGAAGCTTTCTTT. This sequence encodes CASSIQGKRVTEAFF.

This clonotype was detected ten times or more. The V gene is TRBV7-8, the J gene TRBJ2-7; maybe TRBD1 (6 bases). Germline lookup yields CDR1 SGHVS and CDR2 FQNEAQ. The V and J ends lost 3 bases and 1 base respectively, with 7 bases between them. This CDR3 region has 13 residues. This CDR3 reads CASSFGQSYEQYF. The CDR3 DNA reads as TGTGCCAGCAGCTTCGGACAGTCCTACGAGCAGTACTTC.

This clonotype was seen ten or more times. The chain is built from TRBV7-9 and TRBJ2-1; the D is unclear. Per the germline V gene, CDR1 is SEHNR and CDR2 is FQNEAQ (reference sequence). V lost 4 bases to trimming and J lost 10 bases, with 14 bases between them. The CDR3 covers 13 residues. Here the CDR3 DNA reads TGTGCCAGCAGCTCCTACGGTGGGTTAGAGCAGTTCTTC. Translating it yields CASSSYGGLEQFF.

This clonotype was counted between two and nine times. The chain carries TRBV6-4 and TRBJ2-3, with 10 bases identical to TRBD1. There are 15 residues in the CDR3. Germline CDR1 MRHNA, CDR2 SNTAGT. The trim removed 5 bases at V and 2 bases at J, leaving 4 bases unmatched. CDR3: CASSIGTGATDTQYF. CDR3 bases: TGTGCCAGCAGTATCGGGACAGGGGCCACAGATACGCAGTATTTT.

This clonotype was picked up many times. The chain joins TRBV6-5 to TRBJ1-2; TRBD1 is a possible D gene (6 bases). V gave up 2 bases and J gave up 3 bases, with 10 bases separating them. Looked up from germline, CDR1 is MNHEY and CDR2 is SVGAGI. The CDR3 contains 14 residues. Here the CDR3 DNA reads TGTGCCAGCAGTTACGGGGGGCGCTACTATGGCTACACCTTC. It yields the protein CASSYGGRYYGYTF.